These T cell receptor beta chains were read from a single sample in a study of beta chain features in type 1 diabetes. The data were produced by immunoSEQ multiplex PCR, yet TCRdb's version contains in-frame clones alone and is incomplete. Of more than 100,000 clones listed, roughly 28% are singletons. Sequencing used central memory CD4+ T cells from blood. Every receptor here comes from a woman aged 18-35 years with type 1 diabetes. Both conserved end residues are part of each CDR3. Each record gives: CDR3 protein, J gene, D gene, V gene. A D gene is named only where the DNA matches it firmly.

cdr3_aa: CASSMGPRAENQPQHF; j_call: TRBJ1-5; d_call: -; v_call: TRBV19
cdr3_aa: CASSQQGLAGGPGSYNEQFF; j_call: TRBJ2-1; d_call: TRBD2; v_call: TRBV4-3
cdr3_aa: CASSRLQGTTNEKLFF; j_call: TRBJ1-4; d_call: -; v_call: TRBV27
cdr3_aa: CASSLGAGGPRDEQFF; j_call: TRBJ2-1; d_call: TRBD2; v_call: TRBV7-9
cdr3_aa: CASSQDLAGLNEQFF; j_call: TRBJ2-1; d_call: TRBD2; v_call: TRBV4-3
cdr3_aa: CASSLSGVDGYTF; j_call: TRBJ1-2; d_call: -; v_call: TRBV7-3
cdr3_aa: CASSRQRVLGQFF; j_call: TRBJ2-1; d_call: -; v_call: TRBV11-2
cdr3_aa: CASSLVGTGALDNYGYTF; j_call: TRBJ1-2; d_call: TRBD1; v_call: TRBV28
cdr3_aa: CASSLGPLRTGSRTDTQYF; j_call: TRBJ2-3; d_call: TRBD1; v_call: TRBV7-3
cdr3_aa: CASSQLGQNYGYTF; j_call: TRBJ1-2; d_call: -; v_call: TRBV16
cdr3_aa: CASSPGGYSGRAGELFF; j_call: TRBJ2-2; d_call: -; v_call: TRBV7-2
cdr3_aa: CASSVGLASRTIEETQYF; j_call: TRBJ2-5; d_call: TRBD2; v_call: TRBV28
cdr3_aa: CASSWKGRDEQYF; j_call: TRBJ2-7; d_call: -; v_call: TRBV27
cdr3_aa: CASSLVTSGVEETQYF; j_call: TRBJ2-5; d_call: TRBD2; v_call: TRBV7-2
cdr3_aa: CASSTGTPGETQYF; j_call: TRBJ2-5; d_call: -; v_call: TRBV5-1
cdr3_aa: CASSSQGQTYEQYF; j_call: TRBJ2-7; d_call: TRBD1; v_call: TRBV11-1
cdr3_aa: CASRTGTVNLYGYTF; j_call: TRBJ1-2; d_call: TRBD1; v_call: TRBV5-1
cdr3_aa: CASSSTGGTSTDTQYF; j_call: TRBJ2-3; d_call: TRBD1; v_call: TRBV18
cdr3_aa: CASSSGATSNEQFF; j_call: TRBJ2-1; d_call: -; v_call: TRBV7-2
cdr3_aa: CSVGQGLNTEAFF; j_call: TRBJ1-1; d_call: TRBD1; v_call: TRBV29-1
cdr3_aa: CASSSGGGTYEQYF; j_call: TRBJ2-7; d_call: -; v_call: TRBV5-1
cdr3_aa: CTSSQAGTGRLWMNTEAFF; j_call: TRBJ1-1; d_call: -; v_call: TRBV1
cdr3_aa: CASSLVLLAGGEGDTGELFF; j_call: TRBJ2-2; d_call: TRBD2; v_call: TRBV28
cdr3_aa: CASSFGGGGQGNEQYF; j_call: TRBJ2-7; d_call: -; v_call: TRBV7-9
cdr3_aa: CASSLDGSGYTF; j_call: TRBJ1-2; d_call: -; v_call: TRBV5-1
cdr3_aa: CALATGTSGTRGEQFF; j_call: TRBJ2-1; d_call: TRBD2; v_call: TRBV30
cdr3_aa: CSVDIGGQGDEQYF; j_call: TRBJ2-7; d_call: TRBD1; v_call: TRBV29-1
cdr3_aa: CSVATGNTEAFF; j_call: TRBJ1-1; d_call: -; v_call: TRBV29-1
cdr3_aa: CASRPTGGSEQYF; j_call: TRBJ2-7; d_call: TRBD1; v_call: TRBV27
cdr3_aa: CASSPTGTSGSNEQFF; j_call: TRBJ2-1; d_call: TRBD2; v_call: TRBV4-3
cdr3_aa: CASSLVEMNTEAFF; j_call: TRBJ1-1; d_call: -; v_call: TRBV7-9
cdr3_aa: CASRRLAGVNEQYF; j_call: TRBJ2-7; d_call: TRBD2; v_call: TRBV7-9
cdr3_aa: CASSLNSFGAGLRYGYTF; j_call: TRBJ1-2; d_call: -; v_call: TRBV28
cdr3_aa: CASSLGTSGVQYF; j_call: TRBJ2-4; d_call: TRBD2; v_call: TRBV7-3
cdr3_aa: CASSLDSPRGELFF; j_call: TRBJ2-2; d_call: -; v_call: TRBV7-2
cdr3_aa: CSARRGGGTEAFF; j_call: TRBJ1-1; d_call: -; v_call: TRBV29-1
cdr3_aa: CASSPIQGSNTEAFF; j_call: TRBJ1-1; d_call: -; v_call: TRBV7-2
cdr3_aa: CASSQDSRVDSPLHF; j_call: TRBJ1-6; d_call: -; v_call: TRBV4-2
cdr3_aa: CAIKSTSGRDNEQFF; j_call: TRBJ2-1; d_call: TRBD2; v_call: TRBV10-3
cdr3_aa: CASSRDPGGAGELFF; j_call: TRBJ2-2; d_call: TRBD2; v_call: TRBV7-9
cdr3_aa: CASSLALNPGQVNTGELFF; j_call: TRBJ2-2; d_call: TRBD1; v_call: TRBV5-1
cdr3_aa: CASSPGTGVTNEKLFF; j_call: TRBJ1-4; d_call: TRBD1; v_call: TRBV11-3
cdr3_aa: CASSLGLAPQFF; j_call: TRBJ2-1; d_call: -; v_call: TRBV7-2
cdr3_aa: CAISASNRETDTQYF; j_call: TRBJ2-3; d_call: -; v_call: TRBV10-3
cdr3_aa: CASRPPSNYGYTF; j_call: TRBJ1-2; d_call: -; v_call: TRBV6-5